This TCR beta chain was captured in a study of blood T cell repertoires in COVID-19. Study information: COVID-19 samples, acute and convalescent, were from the United States, Italy and Spain. PBMCs, B-cell-depleted T cells, or T cells were the source of the cDNA or gDNA that made up the material.

The CDR3 covers 16 residues. Trimming at V came to 0 bases and at J to 0 bases, leaving 4 bases not matched to a gene. Per the germline V gene, CDR1 is SGHRS and CDR2 is YFSETQ. Study processing details: Estimated nucleated cell counts came from reference gene primer amplification. TCRdb's table, derived via immunoSEQ multiplex PCR, lists solely in-frame clones and lacks some. V and J calls plus clone size are reproduced from that table; the DNA served to infer D and trimming. Among fewer than 200,000 clones, 80% to 90% were seen once, and the ten largest hold roughly 20%. The chain carries TRBV5-1 and TRBJ2-7; 9 nucleotides line up with TRBD1. Sequenced sample: peripheral blood. The clonotype was recovered from a man between 65 and 79 years old with active or convalescent COVID-19. The CDR3 sequence: CASSLDGTGPSYEQYF. DNA for the CDR3: TGCGCCAGCAGCTTGGACGGGACAGGGCCCTCCTACGAGCAGTACTTC. Full variable domain (outside the CDR3, taken from reference TRBV5-1 and TRBJ2-7): KAGVTQTPRYLIKTRGQQVTLSCSPISGHRSVSWYQQTPGQGLQFLFEYFSETQRNKGNFPGRFSGRQFSNSRSEMNVSTLELGDSALYLCASSLDGTGPSYEQYFGPGTRLTVT.